This T cell receptor beta chain was retrieved from a study of cytomegalovirus exposure and HLA in healthy donors. This clone was seen a handful of times. This PCR relied on a set of 60 Vbeta primers and 13 Jbeta primers. Using immunoSEQ multiplex PCR, the repertoire was profiled, and TCRdb retains in-frame clones only, with some absent. The sample has about 180,000 clones, 55% to 75% seen once. This CDR3 comprises 14 residues. Germline CDR1 is MNHNS and CDR2 is SASEGT. V was cut by 6 bases and J by 7 bases, with 15 bases left in between. The specimen was PBMCs. The source is a human donor in good health. The rearrangement uses TRBV6-1 and TRBJ2-2; D is possibly TRBD2 (6 bases). CDR3 DNA sequence: TGTGCCAGCAGGGGCCCACTGGGGGGCGGGGAGCTGTTTTTT. Its protein is CASRGPLGGGELFF.